Shown below are 26 T cell receptor beta chains from a single sample sequenced in a study of T cell responses to AZD1222 COVID-19 vaccine (TCRdb year 2021). The library was generated by the immunoSEQ multiplex PCR assay. The immuneACCESS repertoire file appears here via TCRdb, limited to in-frame rearrangements. These files lack a portion of the clones; in checked studies, under half of the deficit traces to unresolved V genes, and the cause of the others is not known. The sample table holds about 150,000 clones, of which less than 90% were seen once. The biggest ten clones account for 5.5% to 8.5% of the sample. What the time point label conveys for this sample: sample from adult after SARS-CoV-2 infection, after symptom onset. This material consisted of peripheral blood, taken after recovery from COVID-19. Receptors were obtained from an adult who had recovered from COVID-19.

The V gene is TRBV5-4, the J gene TRBJ2-1, with a possible D match to TRBD2 (7 bases). This CDR3 spans 13 amino acids. V was clipped by 6 bases and J by 9 bases, with 16 bases between them. Germline lookup yields CDR1 SGHNT and CDR2 YYREEE (reference sequence). Here the CDR3 DNA reads TGTGCCAGCACCAATGCGGGGGCAGGTGAGCAGTTCTTC. It encodes CASTNAGAGEQFF.

The chain has TRBV5-6 and TRBJ2-5; 10 bases are shared with TRBD1. The V gene end was trimmed by 4 bases and the J gene end by 5 bases; junction bases not matched to a gene: 8. The CDR3 totals 15 residues. Germline values: CDR1 SGHDT, CDR2 YYEEEE. The CDR3 DNA sequence: TGTGCCAGCAGCGTGGACAGGGGGATGAGGGAGACCCAGTACTTC. This sequence encodes CASSVDRGMRETQYF.

The chain employs TRBV27 and TRBJ2-7; D uncertain. The germline gives CDR1 MNHEY, CDR2 SMNVEV (reference sequence). The CDR3 has 13 amino acids. V dropped 2 bases and J dropped 3 bases, with 8 bases sitting between them. Here the CDR3 DNA reads TGTGCCAGCAGTTTAAGACGGAACTACGAGCAGTACTTC. Encoded protein: CASSLRRNYEQYF.

This chain links TRBV28 with TRBJ2-2, with D perhaps TRBD2 (5 bases). CDR1 is MDHEN, CDR2 SYDVKM, per germline. The CDR3 loop spans 14 amino acids. Trimming left V 5 bases short and J 6 bases short, with 13 bases between. The CDR3 is CASSPGVEAGELFF. The CDR3 bases are TGTGCCAGCAGTCCCGGGGTAGAGGCCGGGGAGCTGTTTTTT.

Of note for this clone: This specimen includes other DNA sequences encoding the same CDR3. The chain joins TRBV18 to TRBJ1-5, with TRBD1 as a possible D gene (6 bases). CDR3 size: 12 residues. Between the trimmed V and J ends, which lost 3 bases and 7 bases, there was a span of 7 bases. The germline V gene has CDR1 KGHSH and CDR2 LQKENI. In nucleotides, the CDR3 is TGTGCCAGCTCACCGCAGGGGCAGCCCCAGCATTTT. Amino acid sequence: CASSPQGQPQHF.

V and J are TRBV2 and TRBJ1-2, with unresolved D. The CDR3 is 13 residues long. V was cut by 10 bases and J by 2 bases, with 14 bases left in between. Germline V gene data show CDR1 as SNHLY and CDR2 as FYNNEI. Here the CDR3 reads CAIQGGPNYGYTF. The CDR3 DNA is TGTGCCATACAAGGAGGGCCAAACTATGGCTACACCTTC.

The gene calls are TRBV9 and TRBJ1-2, with 11 bases aligning to TRBD1. The germline V gene encodes CDR1 SGDLS and CDR2 YYNGEE. V gave up 4 bases and J gave up 8 bases; unmatched junction bases: 10. CDR3 length equals 15 residues. The CDR3 nucleotides read TGTGCCAGCAGCCTATCCGGACAGGGGGCGGGAGGCTACACCTTC. This encodes CASSLSGQGAGGYTF.

The V call is TRBV5-1, the J call TRBJ2-7; D is uncertain. Germline loops: CDR1 SGHRS, CDR2 YFSETQ. The CDR3 covers 12 residues. The V end lost 4 bases, the J end lost 3 bases, and 8 bases lay between the germline ends. CDR3 loop: CASSQDRYEQYF. The CDR3 DNA reads TGCGCCAGCAGCCAGGACCGCTACGAGCAGTACTTC.

This rearrangement joins TRBV2 to TRBJ2-1, with 8 bases aligning to TRBD2. The CDR3 is made up of 15 amino acids. V was pared by 8 bases and J by 4 bases, with 10 bases of the junction left unmatched. Germline-derived CDR1 and CDR2 are SNHLY and FYNNEI. The CDR3 DNA reads as TGTGCCAGCGGGGGAGGAGCGGGGGTATACAATGAGCAGTTCTTC. Translation: CASGGGAGVYNEQFF.

This chain uses TRBV2 with TRBJ1-1, with D maybe TRBD1 (6 bases). V was trimmed by 4 bases and J by 4 bases, leaving 10 bases between them. The germline V gene encodes CDR1 SNHLY and CDR2 FYNNEI. The length of the CDR3 is 13 residues. CDR3: CASSGQGTTEAFF. In DNA, the CDR3 is TGTGCCAGCAGTGGCCAGGGGACCACTGAAGCTTTCTTT. Combining the CDR3 with reference TRBV2 and TRBJ1-1 gives the whole variable domain EPEVTQTPSHQVTQMGQEVILRCVPISNHLYFYWYRQILGQKVEFLVSFYNNEISEKSEIFDDQFSVERPDGSNFTLKIRSTKLEDSAMYFCASSGQGTTEAFFGQGTRLTVV.

The chain recombines TRBV20-1 with TRBJ2-7; D remains ambiguous. This CDR3 is built from 11 residues. V was cut by 6 bases and J by 2 bases, with 8 bases left in between. The germline V gene encodes CDR1 DFQATT and CDR2 SNEGSKA (reference sequence). The CDR3 loop reads CSAAIPYEQYF. DNA for the CDR3: TGCAGTGCAGCTATCCCCTACGAGCAGTACTTC.

This clone appeared a single time. The chain uses TRBV12-5 and TRBJ2-7; TRBD2 is a possible D gene (5 bases). The CDR3 covers 13 residues. Germline assignment: CDR1 LGHNT and CDR2 FRNRAP. The germline V and J ends were trimmed by 1 base and 3 bases, with 7 bases remaining between them. The CDR3 nucleotides read TGTGCTAGTGGTTTGGACGGGATCTACGAGCAGTACTTC. This codes for CASGLDGIYEQYF. The whole variable domain, remainder taken from reference TRBV12-5 and TRBJ2-7, is DARVTQTPRHKVTEMGQEVTMRCQPILGHNTVFWYRQTMMQGLELLAYFRNRAPLDDSGMPKDRFSAEMPDATLATLKIQPSEPRDSAVYFCASGLDGIYEQYFGPGTRLTVT.

This chain uses TRBV7-6 with TRBJ1-2; weak D call: TRBD1 (5 bases). Germline V lookup: CDR1 SGHVS, CDR2 FNYEAQ. This CDR3 contains 15 residues. V lost 2 bases to trimming and J lost 1 base, with 11 bases between them. DNA of the CDR3: TGTGCCAGCAGCTTACAAGGGAGGGGTAACTATGGCTACACCTTC. Its protein is CASSLQGRGNYGYTF.

This CDR3 reads CASSYGPYEQYF. As DNA, the CDR3 is TGTGCCAGCAGTTACGGGCCCTACGAGCAGTACTTC. J is TRBJ2-7 and V is TRBV6-2 or TRBV6-3; D not resolved. Trimming shortened V by 2 bases and J by 2 bases, and 4 bases separated the two germline ends. The CDR3 is 12 residues long. CDR1 is MNHEY and CDR2 is SVGEGT in the germline V gene.

As regards this clone: A read error may account for a junction end that differs from germline. This sequence joins TRBV28 and TRBJ2-5, with no clear D. This CDR3 is built from 13 residues. Germline assignment: CDR1 MDHEN and CDR2 SYDVKM. DNA for the CDR3: TGCGCCACCCGGGTCCAGCTCCAAGAGACCCAGTACTTC. The encoded protein is CATRVQLQETQYF.

The V gene is TRBV7-9, the J gene TRBJ2-3; 7 bases match TRBD1. The CDR3 covers 17 residues. The germline V gene has CDR1 SEHNR and CDR2 FQNEAQ (reference sequence). The J segment lost 6 bases and the V segment lost 2 bases, leaving 14 bases of the junction unmatched. This CDR3 is CASSLPRTGGLNDTQYF. In DNA form, the CDR3 reads TGTGCCAGCAGCTTACCAAGGACAGGTGGGCTTAACGATACGCAGTATTTT.

The V and J genes are TRBV3-1 (or the pseudogene TRBV3-2) and TRBJ1-4; 8 positions agree with TRBD1. V was clipped by 4 bases and J by 8 bases; unmatched bases: 9. The V gene's germline CDR1 is LGHDT and CDR2 YNNKEL (reference sequence). This CDR3 contains 15 residues. The CDR3: CASSPSRGLQEKLFF. DNA of the CDR3: TGTGCCAGCAGCCCCTCCAGGGGGCTGCAGGAAAAACTGTTTTTT.

The chain is built from TRBV5-1 and TRBJ1-3; D perhaps matches TRBD1 (6 bases). The length of the CDR3 is 15 residues. Germline V gene lookup returns CDR1 SGHRS and CDR2 YFSETQ. V gave up 2 bases and J gave up 8 bases, with 17 bases separating them. Here the CDR3 DNA reads TGCGCCAGCAGCTTCGGTGGGACACCGCGGGACACCATATATTTT. Its translation: CASSFGGTPRDTIYF.

The chain couples TRBV7-3 to TRBJ2-1; D unresolved. CDR3 length equals 15 residues. Germline lookup yields CDR1 SGHTA and CDR2 FQGTGA. V was trimmed by 5 bases and J by 8 bases, leaving 19 bases between them. CDR3 sequence reads: CASSPGLFRGDEQFF. CDR3 sequence (DNA): TGTGCCAGCAGCCCTGGGCTCTTCCGAGGCGATGAGCAGTTCTTC.

This clone came up once. The CDR3 sequence: CASSARTSGGYEQYF. The CDR3 DNA reads TGTGCCAGCAGTGCCCGGACTAGCGGGGGCTACGAGCAGTACTTC. V and J are TRBV2 and TRBJ2-7; 13 bases are a match to TRBD2. CDR1 is SNHLY and CDR2 is FYNNEI in the germline V gene. This CDR3 has 15 residues. The V and J ends lost 4 bases and 3 bases, in that order; junction bases with no gene match: 3.

The chain is built from TRBV3-1 (or the pseudogene TRBV3-2) and TRBJ2-1; D remains unclear. V was trimmed by 3 bases and J by 5 bases, leaving 17 bases between them. This CDR3 spans 16 amino acids. Germline values: CDR1 LGHDT, CDR2 YNNKEL (reference sequence). CDR3: CASSHGRPISDNEQFF. The CDR3 DNA reads as TGTGCCAGCAGCCATGGTCGTCCCATTTCCGACAATGAGCAGTTCTTC.

The chain has TRBV24-1 and TRBJ1-5; D possibly corresponds to TRBD1 (5 bases). Per germline, CDR1 KGHDR and CDR2 SFDVKD. The CDR3 spans 14 residues. With 6 bases removed from V and 3 bases from J, the gap between germline ends came to 11 bases. CDR3 bases: TGTGCCACCAGTCAAGCAGGGACCAATCAGCCCCAGCATTTT. Protein sequence: CATSQAGTNQPQHF.

This clone has only one observation. For the CDR3, the DNA is TGTGCCAGCAGTTACCAGAACGGACAGCTTGAAGCTTTCTTT. Its translation is CASSYQNGQLEAFF. The chain is built from TRBV6-5 and TRBJ1-1; a weak D match, TRBD1 (6 bases). V was clipped by 2 bases and J by 7 bases, with 14 bases between them. CDR1 is MNHEY and CDR2 is SVGAGI in the germline V gene. There are 14 residues in the CDR3.

In its sample, this clone was seen once. This sequence joins TRBV27 and TRBJ1-1, with TRBD1 matching 7 bases. Germline assignment: CDR1 MNHEY and CDR2 SMNVEV (reference sequence). This CDR3 has 15 residues. The V gene end was trimmed by 6 bases and the J gene end by 1 base; junction bases not matched to a gene: 8. In nucleotides, the CDR3 is TGTGCCAGCAGGCCCGAGACAGGGAGGAACACTGAAGCTTTCTTT. Translating gives CASRPETGRNTEAFF.

The count of this clone is one. The V and J genes are TRBV29-1 and TRBJ2-7; TRBD1 agrees at 8 bases. Germline-derived CDR1 and CDR2 are SQVTM and ANQGSEA. The CDR3 totals 12 residues. V lost 6 bases, J lost 2 bases, and 3 bases stayed unmatched. The CDR3 nucleotides read TGCAGCGTGGGACAGGTCCCCTACGAGCAGTACTTC. Its translation is CSVGQVPYEQYF.

J is TRBJ2-7 and V is TRBV27, with 11 bases identical to TRBD2. With 6 bases clipped from V and 0 bases from J, the junction kept 4 bases outside the gene matches. Germline-derived CDR1 and CDR2 are MNHEY and SMNVEV (reference sequence). The CDR3 totals 15 residues. In DNA form, the CDR3 reads TGTGCCAGCAGATCAGGGACTAGCGGCTCCTACGAGCAGTACTTC. This encodes CASRSGTSGSYEQYF.